Sequencing of this T cell receptor beta chain was carried out in a study of Ad26.COV2.S vaccination and SARS-CoV-2 variants. Study-level results: Vaccinees displayed broader spike-specific TCR repertoires than placebo recipients. Across vaccine and placebo recipients, the breadth of non-spike TCRs was similar.

Method: immunoSEQ multiplex PCR; TCRdb's copy keeps in-frame clones and lacks some. In the table there are 380,000 or so clones, 83% of which are singletons. V dropped 5 bases and J dropped 8 bases, with 18 bases sitting between them. Germline CDR1 SEHNR, CDR2 FQNEAQ (reference sequence). The CDR3 sequence is 14 residues long. Stated treatment: roughly 18 received Ad26.COV2.S at low or high dose, single or two shots; about 5 received placebo; per-sample allocation not given. After the first vaccine or placebo injection, samples were drawn on day 63. Vaccine was an Ad26 vector expressing Wuhan-strain SARS-CoV-2 spike. With regard to this clone: As yet, its antigen is unknown.

This clonotype was obtained from a person between 18 and 59 years old who received the Ad26.COV2.S COVID-19 vaccine or a placebo. The specimen comprised peripheral blood, sampled in a trial of Ad26.COV2.S vaccine versus placebo. This sequence joins TRBV7-9 and TRBJ1-2; weak D call: TRBD1 (5 bases). CDR3: CASSPGTPTEGYTF. In nucleotides, the CDR3 is TGTGCCAGCAGCCCCGGGACCCCTACAGAGGGCTACACCTTC.